This T cell receptor beta chain was identified during a study of early T cells in non-severe SARS-CoV-2 infection. This clonotype appeared a few times. Unique molecular identifiers were added to individual cDNA molecules. TCRdb re-called the 5' RACE reads with MiXCR, one entry per CDR3 protein. The data hold roughly 17,000 distinct CDR3 sequences, with over 5.5% observed a single time. This sample comprised whole blood, obtained at baseline. This TCR was recovered from an adult who was a healthcare worker with PCR-confirmed SARS-CoV-2 infection or an uninfected control (not recorded which).

CDR3 sequence (DNA): TGCAGTGCACCGAACAGGGGAGAAGGTGGCAATCAGCCCCAGCATTTT. Amino acid sequence: CSAPNRGEGGNQPQHF. The chain uses TRBV20-1 and TRBJ1-5, with 7 bases that match TRBD1. The CDR3 totals 16 residues. Trimming at V came to 6 bases and at J to 2 bases, leaving 13 bases not matched to a gene. In germline, CDR1 is DFQATT, CDR2 SNEGSKA (reference sequence).